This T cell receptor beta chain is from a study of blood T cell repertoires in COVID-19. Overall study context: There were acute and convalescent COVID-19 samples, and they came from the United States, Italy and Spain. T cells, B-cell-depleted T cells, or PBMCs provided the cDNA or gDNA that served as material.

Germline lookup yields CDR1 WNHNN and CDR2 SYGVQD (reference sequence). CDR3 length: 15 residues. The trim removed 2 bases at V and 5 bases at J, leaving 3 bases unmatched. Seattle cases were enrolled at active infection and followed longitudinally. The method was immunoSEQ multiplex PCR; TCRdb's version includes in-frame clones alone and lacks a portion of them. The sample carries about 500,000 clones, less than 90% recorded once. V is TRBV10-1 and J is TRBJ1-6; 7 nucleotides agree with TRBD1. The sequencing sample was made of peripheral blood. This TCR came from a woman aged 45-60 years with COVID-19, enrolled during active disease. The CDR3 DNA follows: TGCGCCAGCAGTGAGGACAGGGAAGATAATTCACCCCTCCACTTT. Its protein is CASSEDREDNSPLHF.